This TCR beta chain comes out of a study of T cells in Graves' hyperthyroidism and ophthalmopathy. Trimming cost V 1 base and J 0 bases, with 10 bases left between them. The CDR3 is 16 residues long. CDR1 is SGHTA, CDR2 FQGTGA, per germline. The study defined stable Graves' hyperthyroidism as no ophthalmopathy progression within 18 months. Patients between 18 and 65 years old had hyperthyroidism, newly diagnosed and lasting under 2 months. Lactation, pregnancy, other autoimmune disease or uncontrolled infection excluded patients. Concerning this clonotype: Its antigen is undetermined.

Study-level points and caveats: A model of 13 V-J features distinguished ophthalmopathy from stable hyperthyroidism.

RNA transcripts served as the template for amplifying TCR beta CDR3 regions. TCR CDR3 underwent first-round RT-PCR with the HTBI primer set. TCRdb reprocessed the multiplex PCR reads via MiXCR and lists one record per CDR3 protein. Of some 500,000 distinct CDR3 sequences listed, roughly 14% were seen once; the top ten hold over 15%. Sequenced input: blood. The TCR comes from a woman between 18 and 30 years old with Graves' hyperthyroidism. The chain couples TRBV7-3 to TRBJ2-1, with D possibly TRBD2 on 6 matching bases. CDR3: CASSLMQRASYNEQFF. The CDR3 DNA follows: TGTGCCAGCAGCTTAATGCAGCGGGCCTCCTACAATGAGCAGTTCTTC. The full variable domain, completed using reference TRBV7-3 and TRBJ2-1, is GAGVSQTPSNKVTEKGKYVELRCDPISGHTALYWYRQSLGQGPEFLIYFQGTGAADDSGLPNDRFFAVRPEGSVSTLKIQRTERGDSAVYLCASSLMQRASYNEQFFGPGTRLTVL.